This TCR beta chain was captured by sequencing in a study of blood T cell repertoires in COVID-19. The overall study: The study drew acute and convalescent COVID-19 samples from the United States, Italy and Spain. The cDNA or gDNA used as material had been derived from T cells, B-cell-depleted T cells, or PBMCs.

Trimming took off 3 bases at V and 0 bases at J, with 12 bases between the two ends. The CDR3 runs 14 residues. CDR1 is SQVTM and CDR2 is ANQGSEA in the germline V gene. Authors' data handling: From reference gene primer amplification, estimates of nucleated cell counts were derived. Clones were sequenced by immunoSEQ multiplex PCR, and TCRdb holds only the in-frame ones, with some missing. V, J and clone size are taken as reported in that table, and D and trimming were inferred from the DNA itself. This sample has roughly 280,000 clones, with approximately 90% found just once. Material for sequencing was peripheral blood. The rearrangement links TRBV29-1 to TRBJ2-7; TRBD2 is a possible D gene (5 bases). The sequence came from a man younger than 35 with active or convalescent COVID-19. DNA of the CDR3: TGCAGCGTTGAGTTTAGGGAGAGCTCCTACGAGCAGTACTTC. Translated, it gives CSVEFRESSYEQYF.